The entry below describes one T cell receptor (beta chain). The data are from a study of blood T cell repertoires in COVID-19. Data came from immunoSEQ multiplex PCR; TCRdb stores just in-frame clones and leaves some out. The sample has approximately 70,000 clones, around 81% seen once. This receptor was obtained from an older woman with acute or convalescent COVID-19. The sequencing input was peripheral blood.

The CDR3 is CASSLGGGGIYNEQFF. CDR3 DNA: TGCGCCAGCAGCTTGGGAGGCGGGGGCATATACAATGAGCAGTTCTTC. This rearrangement joins TRBV5-1 to TRBJ2-1, with D perhaps matching TRBD2 (7 bases). The V end was cut by 0 bases, the J end by 4 bases, with 14 bases between. There are 16 residues in the CDR3. Germline lookup yields CDR1 SGHRS and CDR2 YFSETQ.